This paragraph reports one T cell receptor (beta chain). Antigen specificity is unknown. The data originate from a study of OX40 agonist ivuxolimab in advanced cancers. Study as a whole: Ivuxolimab, an agonist antibody against OX40 (CD134), was given to patients. Study-wide findings and caveats: More expanded clones were seen, on average, in CD8+ T cells than in CD4+. People who partly responded at 0.1-3.0 mg/kg had some of the least clonal expansion seen.

Repertoires were generated with immunoSEQ multiplex PCR, while TCRdb's copy carries only in-frame clones and drops some. The sample contains 75,000 to 100,000 clones, less than 85% of which appear only once. Germline V gene data show CDR1 as KGHSH and CDR2 as LQKENI. The CDR3 consists of 16 residues. The V gene lost 3 bases and the J gene lost 10 bases, with 22 bases spanning the gap. The clonotype was recovered from an adult with an advanced solid tumor such as melanoma, head and neck, liver or kidney cancer. The sequenced sample was CD4+ or CD8+ T cells sorted from blood, obtained in a trial of the OX40 agonist ivuxolimab. This chain links TRBV18 with TRBJ2-1; D may be TRBD1 (6 bases). The CDR3 is CASSPRTSGQLGEQFF. The DNA for the CDR3 is TGTGCCAGCTCACCCCGGACCTCGGGACAACTGGGGGAGCAGTTCTTC. The variable domain in full, with the rest retrieved from reference TRBV18 and TRBJ2-1, is NAGVMQNPRHLVRRRGQEARLRCSPMKGHSHVYWYRQLPEEGLKFMVYLQKENIIDESGMPKERFSAEFPKEGPSILRIQQVVRGDSAAYFCASSPRTSGQLGEQFFGPGTRLTVL.